This T cell receptor (beta chain) was identified during a study of shared clonotypes between healthy human individuals. Germline V CDR1 and CDR2: LNHDA, SQIVND (reference sequence). Trimming cost V 6 bases and J 0 bases; bases outside gene matches: 8. The CDR3 has 16 residues. The protocol was immunoSEQ multiplex PCR, while the TCRdb copy is restricted to in-frame clones and leaves out a portion. The repertoire holds some 200,000 clones, with around 93% as singletons. The V gene is TRBV19, the J gene TRBJ2-5, with 9 bases identical to TRBD1. Specimen: naive CD4+ T cells sorted from blood. Subset described: CD45RA+ positively selected. The clonotype originates from a woman aged 25 to 39 in good health. For the CDR3, the DNA is TGTGCCAGTAGCCCAACCGGGACAGGGTACCAAGAGACCCAGTACTTC. Protein product: CASSPTGTGYQETQYF.